This T cell receptor (beta chain) was obtained from a study of cytomegalovirus exposure and HLA in healthy donors. Points from the study as a whole: A classifier reportedly called cytomegalovirus status with high sensitivity and specificity. The authors later linked a missense DCLRE1C variant to TCR beta V- and J-gene trimming. The study recorded over 150 TCR beta chains that were cytomegalovirus-associated.

The study ran its PCR with 60 Vbeta and 13 Jbeta primers. Per the study methods: Later, 65 million to 85 million unique TCR beta chains were counted in an analysis, and approximately 10 million of them were shared. Only in-frame clones appear in the TCRdb table, and some are missing; sequencing was by immunoSEQ multiplex PCR. V, J and clone size reflect that table, while D and trimming were determined from the DNA. The sample includes roughly 200,000 clones, around 86% of them seen just once. As concerns this clone: Its antigen remains unknown.

The V gene's germline CDR1 is SGHTA and CDR2 FQGNSA. The CDR3 consists of 16 residues. J was trimmed by 4 bases and V by 0 bases; bases with no gene match: 5. This receptor was obtained from a man aged 50-59 years in good health and CMV-seronegative. V and J are TRBV7-2 and TRBJ2-7, with TRBD2 identical over 11 bases. The sequencing sample was made of PBMCs. The CDR3 sequence is CASSLAFTSGSYEQYF. The CDR3 nucleotides read TGTGCCAGCAGCTTAGCGTTTACTAGCGGGAGTTACGAGCAGTACTTC.